This TCR beta chain is drawn from a study of siplizumab effects on memory and regulatory T cells. Study findings and constraints: The apparent diversity of naive T cells exceeded that of memory cells, and naive T cells seemed to make a major contribution to the alloresponse.

Sequence data were generated for unstimulated naive, memory, effector memory and TEMRA subsets in a few donor pairs. A remark on this clone: What it binds is not known.

TCRdb's table, derived via immunoSEQ multiplex PCR, lists solely in-frame clones and lacks some. The sample holds about 40,000 clones, 89% seen once. This CDR3 has 13 residues. Germline V gene data show CDR1 as MNHNS and CDR2 as SASEGT. The V end was cut by 4 bases, the J end by 3 bases, with 7 bases between. The chain has TRBV6-1 and TRBJ2-4; D ambiguous. The TCR was taken from a human donor in good health. What was sequenced was naive CD4+ T cells sorted from blood. Here the CDR3 DNA reads TGTGCCAGCAGTGCGGGCAACAAAAACATTCAGTACTTC. Encoded protein: CASSAGNKNIQYF.